The 5 T cell receptor beta chains below all came from one sample that was sequenced in a study of T cell responses to AZD1222 COVID-19 vaccine. Repertoires were generated with immunoSEQ multiplex PCR, while TCRdb's copy carries only in-frame clones and drops some. The sample shows over 150,000 clones, approximately 95% of them seen only once. The starting material was peripheral blood, obtained 28 days after the second AZD1222 dose. The receptors shown here come from an adult who received the AZD1222 COVID-19 vaccine.

The chain uses TRBV30 and TRBJ1-2; the D gene is possibly TRBD1 (6 bases). Trimming pared 3 bases from V and 6 bases from J, leaving 14 bases between. Germline values: CDR1 GTSNPN, CDR2 SVGIG (reference sequence). The CDR3 is 13 residues long. The CDR3 loop reads CAWSRGAGNGYTF. As DNA, the CDR3 is TGTGCCTGGAGCCGGGGGGCAGGCAATGGCTACACCTTC.

The gene calls are TRBV4-3 and TRBJ2-4; D unclear. Trimming cost V 3 bases and J 7 bases, with 4 bases left between them. From germline, CDR1 is LGHNA and CDR2 YSLEER. The CDR3 covers 11 residues. CDR3: CASSQTNIQYF. The CDR3 bases are TGCGCCAGCAGCCAGACGAACATTCAGTACTTC.

The CDR3 nucleotides read TGCGCCAGCAGCTCGGGGATGGGCAATCAGCCCCAGCATTTT. This encodes CASSSGMGNQPQHF. The chain links TRBV5-1 to TRBJ1-5, with D hard to call. Germline values: CDR1 SGHRS, CDR2 YFSETQ. The CDR3 is 14 residues long. The ends were cut back, 3 bases at V and 2 bases at J, with 9 bases in the middle.

The V call is TRBV2, the J call TRBJ1-3; D perhaps matches TRBD1 (6 bases). The germline V gene has CDR1 SNHLY and CDR2 FYNNEI. The germline V and J ends were trimmed by 6 bases and 2 bases, with 8 bases remaining between them. This CDR3 spans 13 amino acids. CDR3 in amino acids: CASSTGTGNTIYF. For the CDR3, the DNA is TGTGCCAGCAGCACAGGGACTGGAAACACCATATATTTT.

The V and J genes are TRBV5-1 and TRBJ1-2, with 9 nucleotides matching TRBD1. The V segment lost 0 bases and the J segment 3 bases; nucleotides outside the gene matches: 12. CDR1 SGHRS and CDR2 YFSETQ come from the germline V gene. This CDR3 is 18 amino acids long. CDR3 DNA: TGCGCCAGCAGCTTGGCGGGCAACCGGGACAGGGCTTACTATGGCTACACCTTC. It specifies CASSLAGNRDRAYYGYTF.